A selection of T cell receptor beta chains follows, all from one sample in a study of blood T cell repertoires in COVID-19. TCRdb's table, derived via immunoSEQ multiplex PCR, lists solely in-frame clones and lacks some. The top ten clones hold 10% to 12% of a sample with about 120,000 clones, around nine tenths of them seen once. Sequenced input: peripheral blood. These receptors were collected from a woman in her seventies with COVID-19, enrolled during active disease. CDR3s include the opening cysteine and the closing phenylalanine or tryptophan. A D gene is named only where the DNA matches it firmly. Clone size is stated in some rows and not others, as once, few, many or a class when expanded.

CDR3nt,CDR3aa,v_gene,d_gene,j_gene,abundance
TGTGCCAGCAGGGCACAGGACAGGGTGGGCGGCTACACCTTC,CASRAQDRVGGYTF,TRBV27,TRBD1,TRBJ1-2,once
TGTGCCAGCAGATTGGGACTAGCGGGGCTTCACTCCTACAATGAGCAGTTCTTC,CASRLGLAGLHSYNEQFF,TRBV5-6,TRBD2,TRBJ2-1,NA
TGCAGCGTACGGACCGGGGATGAAAAACTGTTTTTT,CSVRTGDEKLFF,TRBV29-1,NA,TRBJ1-4,NA
TGTGCCAGCAGCCAAGATGGGGGGAGGGGCTCTGAGCAGTTCTTC,CASSQDGGRGSEQFF,TRBV3-1/TRBV3-2,TRBD2,TRBJ2-1,NA
TGTGCCAGCAGCGTAGACCAAGTAGCGGGCGAGCAGTACTTC,CASSVDQVAGEQYF,TRBV9,TRBD2,TRBJ2-7,NA
TGTGCCAGCAGTAAACCGGGACAGGGAACCACTGAAGCTTTCTTT,CASSKPGQGTTEAFF,TRBV25-1,TRBD1,TRBJ1-1,once
TGTGCCAGCAGCCCCGGACAGGGCATAGGAGGCTACACCTTC,CASSPGQGIGGYTF,TRBV3-1/TRBV3-2,TRBD1,TRBJ1-2,NA
TGTGCCAGCAGCCAAGATGGCGTCGGGACAGGGAGGATGAACACTGAAGCTTTCTTT,CASSQDGVGTGRMNTEAFF,TRBV3-1/TRBV3-2,TRBD1,TRBJ1-1,NA
TGTGCCAGCAGCGCCATCGAAACCGGGACAGGAAGTGGCTACACCTTC,CASSAIETGTGSGYTF,TRBV5-4,TRBD1,TRBJ1-2,few
TGCGCCAGCAGTAAAGTCACAGGTCCCACTGAAGCTTTCTTT,CASSKVTGPTEAFF,TRBV5-1,NA,TRBJ1-1,NA
TGTGCCAGCAGCCGCGGGGTAGCGGGGGCAGACACAGATACGCAGTATTTT,CASSRGVAGADTDTQYF,TRBV7-9,TRBD2,TRBJ2-3,NA
TGTGCCACCCACAGGCGAACCCTGCCATCGTTAGCTGAGCAGTTCTTC,CATHRRTLPSLAEQFF,TRBV25-1,NA,TRBJ2-1,few
TGTGCCAGCAGTTTATTGTCAGGGGGGTCTGGAAACACCATATATTTT,CASSLLSGGSGNTIYF,TRBV28,TRBD1,TRBJ1-3,NA
TGTGCCAGCAGTTACGTCGGGGGGCTGGGCAATCAGCCCCAGCATTTT,CASSYVGGLGNQPQHF,TRBV6-2/TRBV6-3,NA,TRBJ1-5,NA
TGTGCCATTTCTCTTAGATATGGCTACACCTTC,CAISLRYGYTF,TRBV28,NA,TRBJ1-2,NA
TGTGCCAGCAGCGAGGACAGGGTCGCAGATACGCAGTATTTT,CASSEDRVADTQYF,TRBV9,TRBD1,TRBJ2-3,medium-sized
TGTGCCAGCAGTCTGGGACAGCGTGGAGGCTACACCTTC,CASSLGQRGGYTF,TRBV12-3/TRBV12-4,TRBD1,TRBJ1-2,NA
TGCGCCAGCAAAGGAAAGGGGCCCTATAGCAATCAGCCCCAGCATTTT,CASKGKGPYSNQPQHF,TRBV5-1,NA,TRBJ1-5,NA
TGCAGCGCCCTCCCCGGGAACAGGGGGTCAGAGACCCAGTACTTC,CSALPGNRGSETQYF,TRBV29-1,TRBD1,TRBJ2-5,NA
TGTGCCAGCAGCTTACGGACAGGGGTTAATTCACCCCTCCACTTT,CASSLRTGVNSPLHF,TRBV7-9,TRBD1,TRBJ1-6,NA
TGTGCCAGTAGCCGTAAGAAAGGGGGAAGCACAGATACGCAGTATTTT,CASSRKKGGSTDTQYF,TRBV19,NA,TRBJ2-3,NA
TGTGCCAGCAGCTTGGGGGCAGAAGACGAGCAGTACTTC,CASSLGAEDEQYF,TRBV5-4,NA,TRBJ2-7,NA